This TCR beta chain emerged from a study of blood T cell repertoires in COVID-19. The overall study: Sites across the United States, Italy and Spain contributed samples from acute and convalescent COVID-19. T cells, B-cell-depleted T cells, or PBMCs supplied cDNA or gDNA.

Study processing details: It was from reference gene primer amplification that nucleated cell counts were estimated. TCRdb's copy holds only in-frame clones and misses some; the assay was immunoSEQ multiplex PCR. The V and J calls and the clone size are those of that table, but D and trimming were determined from the DNA. The sample lists about 190,000 clones, roughly 90% seen once, with approximately 6.7% in the top ten. Germline values: CDR1 MNHNY, CDR2 SVGAGI (reference sequence). The CDR3 loop spans 16 amino acids. V lost 4 bases, J lost 7 bases, and 7 bases stayed unmatched. Sequencing input: peripheral blood. The TCR was taken from a man aged 35 to 55 with acute or convalescent COVID-19. The chain employs TRBV6-6 and TRBJ1-4; the match to TRBD1 covers 12 bases. CDR3 coding DNA: TGTGCCAGCAGTTCTTTGGGACAGGGGGCACCTGAAAAACTGTTTTTT. Amino acid sequence: CASSSLGQGAPEKLFF.